The 31 T cell receptor beta chains in this list originate from one sample, sequenced in a study of CD4 T cells in relation to SARS-CoV-2 and coronaviruses. Unexposed donor CD4+ T cells date from about 2011-2018, before the COVID-19 pandemic. After ten to eleven days of culture, CD4+ T cells were isolated. No antigen is known for these receptors. Only in-frame clones appear in the TCRdb table, and some are missing; sequencing was by immunoSEQ multiplex PCR. The table lists about 26,000 clones, roughly 80% of them singletons. Sequencing was done on a sample of CD4+ T cells from PBMCs, cultured in vitro. These receptors originate from a human donor in good health.

A few counts support this clone. The CDR3 coding sequence is TGTGCCAGCTCACCACCACAGACCCCCCTCCTCAATGAGCAGTTCTTC. This translates into CASSPPQTPLLNEQFF. The gene calls are TRBV18 and TRBJ2-1; D is unclear. Per germline, CDR1 KGHSH and CDR2 LQKENI. The CDR3 sequence is 16 residues long. V gave up 0 bases and J gave up 6 bases, with 15 bases separating them.

This chain links TRBV19 with TRBJ2-3; 11 nucleotides line up with TRBD1. Germline V lookup: CDR1 LNHDA, CDR2 SQIVND (reference sequence). The V gene end was trimmed by 3 bases and the J gene end by 5 bases; junction bases not matched to a gene: 7. CDR3 size: 16 residues. Written as DNA, the CDR3 is TGTGCCAGTAGTATCCCCGGACAGGGGGCAGGAGATACGCAGTATTTT. Translated, it gives CASSIPGQGAGDTQYF.

This chain links TRBV6-5 with TRBJ1-1, with a possible D match to TRBD1 (5 bases). Germline values: CDR1 MNHEY, CDR2 SVGAGI. Between the trimmed V and J ends, which lost 4 bases and 5 bases, there was a span of 14 bases. This CDR3 comprises 14 residues. Here the CDR3 reads CASSFGQGETEAFF. DNA of the CDR3: TGTGCCAGCAGTTTTGGGCAGGGAGAAACTGAAGCTTTCTTT.

The chain has TRBV10-2 and TRBJ2-7; the D gene is possibly TRBD2 (7 bases). The germline gives CDR1 WSHSY, CDR2 SAAADI. V was trimmed by 3 bases and J by 8 bases, leaving 8 bases between them. CDR3 length equals 11 residues. CDR3 DNA: TGCGCCAGCAGTGACGGGGGGCAGCAGTACTTC. Residues: CASSDGGQQYF.

The CDR3 DNA reads as TGTGCCAGCAGCTTAGCGCAGGTTGAGAACACTGAAGCTTTCTTT. It yields the protein CASSLAQVENTEAFF. The chain uses TRBV7-9 and TRBJ1-1; no definite D call. This CDR3 is 15 amino acids long. Trimming removed 0 bases from V and 1 base from J, with 9 bases in between. Germline values: CDR1 SEHNR, CDR2 FQNEAQ (reference sequence). Using reference TRBV7-9 and TRBJ1-1 for the parts outside the CDR3, the full variable domain is DTGVSQNPRHKITKRGQNVTFRCDPISEHNRLYWYRQTLGQGPEFLTYFQNEAQLEKSRLLSDRFSAERPKGSFSTLEIQRTEQGDSAMYLCASSLAQVENTEAFFGQGTRLTVV.

The chain carries TRBV2 and TRBJ2-7; D not certain. The CDR3 covers 11 residues. Per germline, CDR1 SNHLY and CDR2 FYNNEI. With 4 bases removed from V and 6 bases from J, the gap between germline ends came to 7 bases. Here the CDR3 reads CASSGRSEQYF. CDR3 coding DNA: TGTGCCAGCAGTGGGAGAAGCGAGCAGTACTTC.

The chain couples TRBV18 to TRBJ2-3, with D possibly being TRBD1 (6 bases). The germline gives CDR1 KGHSH, CDR2 LQKENI. The V end lost 3 bases, the J end lost 3 bases, and 7 bases lay between the germline ends. This CDR3 is 13 amino acids long. The CDR3 DNA reads as TGTGCCAGCTCACCCCAGGGGACAGATACGCAGTATTTT. It is translated as CASSPQGTDTQYF.

The chain uses TRBV5-4 and TRBJ2-7, with a tentative D call TRBD1 (6 bases). The CDR3 spans 17 residues. With 0 bases removed from V and 7 bases from J, the gap between germline ends came to 23 bases. Germline assignment: CDR1 SGHNT and CDR2 YYREEE (reference sequence). The CDR3 spells CASSLAQIGQLLWEQYF. CDR3 in DNA: TGTGCCAGCAGCTTGGCCCAAATCGGACAGCTACTTTGGGAGCAGTACTTC.

The chain carries TRBV7-2 and TRBJ1-5, with unresolved D. V gave up 5 bases and J gave up 7 bases, with 18 bases separating them. Germline-derived CDR1 and CDR2 are SGHTA and FQGNSA. The CDR3 consists of 15 residues. In DNA form, the CDR3 reads TGTGCCAGCAGCCCAATGTGGGGAGGCGGGCAGCCCCAGCATTTT. Protein sequence: CASSPMWGGGQPQHF.

The V gene is TRBV29-1, the J gene TRBJ1-1, with a weak D call TRBD1 (6 bases). Germline V gene lookup returns CDR1 SQVTM and CDR2 ANQGSEA. The CDR3 contains 14 residues. Trimming pared 6 bases from V and 5 bases from J, leaving 19 bases between. CDR3 sequence: CSVVHDRSKTEAFF. The CDR3, as DNA: TGCAGCGTCGTCCATGACAGGAGTAAAACTGAAGCTTTCTTT.

This clone has a handful of counts. The chain joins TRBV3-1 (or the pseudogene TRBV3-2) to TRBJ1-6, with a tentative D call TRBD1 (6 bases). The CDR3 runs to 12 residues. The germline V gene encodes CDR1 LGHDT and CDR2 YNNKEL (reference sequence). The V gene lost 6 bases and the J gene lost 14 bases, with 14 bases spanning the gap. The CDR3 DNA follows: TGTGCCAGCAGTCTAAGAGGGGGATCCCTCCACTTT. Encoded protein: CASSLRGGSLHF.

The gene calls are TRBV7-2 and TRBJ1-3; D uncertain. CDR1 is SGHTA and CDR2 is FQGNSA in the germline V gene. Deletions cut 1 base from V and 3 bases from J, with 7 bases between. CDR3 size: 14 residues. CDR3 protein: CASSLEGFGNTIYF. CDR3 sequence (DNA): TGTGCCAGCAGCTTAGAAGGATTTGGAAACACCATATATTTT.

The J gene is TRBJ1-3, the V gene TRBV5-4; TRBD1 is a possible D gene (5 bases). The CDR3 is 15 residues long. V lost 4 bases, J lost 0 bases, and 11 bases lay in between. Germline values: CDR1 SGHNT, CDR2 YYREEE (reference sequence). The CDR3 region is CASSRGVLSGNTIYF. The CDR3, as DNA: TGTGCCAGCAGCCGAGGGGTTCTCTCTGGAAACACCATATATTTT. The full variable domain, with the rest looked up from reference TRBV5-4 and TRBJ1-3, is ETGVTQSPTHLIKTRGQQVTLRCSSQSGHNTVSWYQQALGQGPQFIFQYYREEENGRGNFPPRFSGLQFPNYSSELNVNALELDDSALYLCASSRGVLSGNTIYFGEGSWLTVV.

This clone has only a few counts. The chain uses TRBV5-6 and TRBJ2-1; TRBD2 agrees at 16 bases. V dropped 3 bases and J dropped 6; count of bases not matched to a gene: 12. The germline gives CDR1 SGHDT, CDR2 YYEEEE. The CDR3 contains 19 residues. The CDR3 bases are TGTGCCAGCAGCTCTCATGGAGGGGGACTAGCGGGGGGGAGCAATGAGCAGTTCTTC. Its translation: CASSSHGGGLAGGSNEQFF.

The chain carries TRBV19 and TRBJ2-7, with D possibly matching TRBD1 (6 bases). In germline, CDR1 is LNHDA, CDR2 SQIVND (reference sequence). There are 15 residues in the CDR3. V was trimmed by 4 bases and J by 0 bases, leaving 13 bases between them. The chain's CDR3 is CASSSPRDNSYEQYF. CDR3 nucleotides: TGTGCCAGTAGTAGCCCCAGGGACAACTCCTACGAGCAGTACTTC. Complete variable domain (other parts from reference TRBV19 and TRBJ2-7): DGGITQSPKYLFRKEGQNVTLSCEQNLNHDAMYWYRQDPGQGLRLIYYSQIVNDFQKGDIAEGYSVSREKKESFPLTVTSAQKNPTAFYLCASSSPRDNSYEQYFGPGTRLTVT.

This clone was seen a single time. V gene TRBV11-2 combines with J gene TRBJ2-7, with TRBD2 matching over 13 bases. V was clipped by 5 bases and J by 5 bases; unmatched bases: 9. Germline V gene lookup returns CDR1 SGHAT and CDR2 FQNNGV. This CDR3 is built from 16 residues. The CDR3 protein is CASSPRTSGSYHEQYF. CDR3 in DNA: TGTGCCAGCAGCCCACGGACTAGCGGGAGTTACCACGAGCAGTACTTC.

The V gene is TRBV25-1, the J gene TRBJ2-2; D gene uncertain. Germline CDR1 is MGHDK and CDR2 is SYGVNS. Trimming pared 0 bases from V and 4 bases from J, leaving 6 bases between. This CDR3 has 14 residues. CDR3 residues: CASSEYGPTGELFF. The CDR3 region has the DNA TGTGCCAGCAGTGAATACGGCCCCACCGGGGAGCTGTTTTTT.

The chain recombines TRBV13 with TRBJ1-2; D possibly corresponds to TRBD1 (6 bases). CDR3 length: 14 amino acids. The V end was cut by 5 bases, the J end by 0 bases, with 10 bases between. The germline V gene encodes CDR1 PRHDT and CDR2 FYEKMQ (reference sequence). Here the CDR3 DNA reads TGTGCCAGCAGCCAGGACAGCCCTAACTATGGCTACACCTTC. Residues: CASSQDSPNYGYTF.

V is TRBV9 and J is TRBJ1-3; 7 nucleotides agree with TRBD1. The CDR3 spans 13 residues. V was pared by 3 bases and J by 11 bases, with 8 bases of the junction left unmatched. Germline CDR1 and CDR2: SGDLS and YYNGEE. CDR3 region: CASSAGTVPAIYF. The CDR3 DNA is TGTGCCAGCAGCGCAGGGACAGTCCCAGCCATATATTTT.

The chain combines TRBV6-5 with TRBJ2-7, with 7 nucleotides matching TRBD1. The J segment lost 0 bases and the V segment lost 6 bases, leaving 8 bases of the junction unmatched. Germline CDR1 reads MNHEY; CDR2 reads SVGAGI. This CDR3 comprises 15 residues. This CDR3 is CASSYTGEASYEQYF. The CDR3 region has the DNA TGTGCCAGCAGCTATACAGGGGAAGCCTCCTACGAGCAGTACTTC.

This chain links TRBV24-1 with TRBJ2-1; tentatively, D is TRBD1 or TRBD2 (5 bases each). From germline, CDR1 is KGHDR and CDR2 SFDVKD. The germline V and J ends were trimmed by 4 bases and 9 bases, with 18 bases remaining between them. The CDR3 contains 15 residues. CDR3 loop: CATSEAGTGSIEQFF. The CDR3 bases are TGTGCCACCAGTGAAGCCGGGACGGGTTCGATTGAGCAGTTCTTC.

The V and J genes are TRBV24-1 and TRBJ2-1; the match to TRBD2 covers 15 bases. With 2 bases clipped from V and 0 bases from J, the junction kept 7 bases outside the gene matches. Germline-derived CDR1 and CDR2 are KGHDR and SFDVKD. The CDR3 runs to 20 residues. Here the CDR3 reads CATSDSGLAGGLGSYNEQFF. CDR3 sequence (DNA): TGTGCCACCAGTGATTCGGGACTAGCGGGAGGTCTGGGCTCCTACAATGAGCAGTTCTTC.

The V call is TRBV10-3, the J call TRBJ2-5; D tentatively reads TRBD1 or TRBD2 (5 bases each). This CDR3 has 13 amino acids. Trimming shortened V by 2 bases and J by 4 bases, and 8 bases separated the two germline ends. Germline V lookup: CDR1 ENHRY, CDR2 SYGVKD. The CDR3 sequence is CAISEGGRETQYF. For the CDR3, the DNA is TGTGCCATCAGTGAGGGGGGACGAGAGACCCAGTACTTC.

This clone was detected once. The chain recombines TRBV7-2 with TRBJ2-3; no definite D call. The germline V and J ends were trimmed by 3 bases and 7 bases, with 11 bases remaining between them. CDR3 length: 13 amino acids. The germline V gene has CDR1 SGHTA and CDR2 FQGNSA. The chain's CDR3 is CASSFTERHTQYF. The CDR3, as DNA: TGTGCCAGCAGCTTTACTGAACGACATACGCAGTATTTT.

The V gene is TRBV4-3, the J gene TRBJ2-7, with a tentative D call TRBD2 (6 bases). The V gene's germline CDR1 is LGHNA and CDR2 YSLEER. V lost 1 base, J lost 0 bases, and 22 bases lay in between. This CDR3 has 19 amino acids. This CDR3 reads CASSQGIRWRDAASYEQYF. As DNA, the CDR3 is TGCGCCAGCAGCCAAGGGATAAGGTGGCGGGACGCCGCCTCCTACGAGCAGTACTTC.

This clone was detected once. V usage is TRBV30 and J usage is TRBJ2-7, with a weak D call TRBD2 (5 bases). V was cut by 5 bases and J by 1 base, with 12 bases left in between. This CDR3 comprises 13 residues. From germline, CDR1 is GTSNPN and CDR2 SVGIG (reference sequence). This CDR3 reads CAWADGMSYEQYF. The CDR3 DNA is TGTGCCTGGGCGGACGGGATGTCCTACGAGCAGTACTTC.

The CDR3 DNA is TGTGCCAGCAAAGACGGACAGACGGCTAACACTGAAGCTTTCTTT. The encoded protein is CASKDGQTANTEAFF. V usage is TRBV28 and J usage is TRBJ1-1; D perhaps matches TRBD1 (6 bases). V was shortened by 7 bases and J by 2 bases, with 17 bases between the two germline ends. CDR1 and CDR2 (germline): MDHEN, SYDVKM. The CDR3 sequence is 15 residues long. Combining the CDR3 with reference TRBV28 and TRBJ1-1 gives the whole variable domain DVKVTQSSRYLVKRTGEKVFLECVQDMDHENMFWYRQDPGLGLRLIYFSYDVKMKEKGDIPEGYSVSREKKERFSLILESASTNQTSMYLCASKDGQTANTEAFFGQGTRLTVV.

This sequence joins TRBV19 and TRBJ2-1; tentatively, D is TRBD2 (5 bases). Germline CDR1 is LNHDA and CDR2 is SQIVND (reference sequence). The CDR3 extends over 14 amino acids. Trimming took off 3 bases at V and 0 bases at J, with 6 bases between the two ends. CDR3 protein: CASSIGSSYNEQFF. The CDR3 DNA is TGTGCCAGTAGTATTGGGAGCTCCTACAATGAGCAGTTCTTC.

The CDR3 region has the DNA TGTGCCAGCAGCGTAGATGGACAGGGGGCTTTAGGAAACACCATATATTTT. Protein: CASSVDGQGALGNTIYF. The chain joins TRBV9 to TRBJ1-3; 11 positions agree with TRBD1. Germline V gene lookup returns CDR1 SGDLS and CDR2 YYNGEE. V was clipped by 0 bases and J by 4 bases; unmatched bases: 6. This CDR3 spans 17 amino acids. Drawing the rest from reference TRBV9 and TRBJ1-3, the complete variable domain is DSGVTQTPKHLITATGQRVTLRCSPRSGDLSVYWYQQSLDQGLQFLIQYYNGEERAKGNILERFSAQQFPDLHSELNLSSLELGDSALYFCASSVDGQGALGNTIYFGEGSWLTVV.

V is TRBV6-6 and J is TRBJ1-6; D might be TRBD1 (6 bases). The CDR3 is made up of 14 amino acids. The V end was cut by 4 bases, the J end by 7 bases, with 11 bases between. Germline V lookup: CDR1 MNHNY, CDR2 SVGAGI (reference sequence). The CDR3 DNA reads TGTGCCAGCAGTTTGGGTGACAGGAATTCACCCCTCCACTTT. It codes for CASSLGDRNSPLHF.

The rearrangement joins TRBV7-9 to TRBJ2-7, with 10 bases matching TRBD1. Germline CDR1 is SEHNR and CDR2 is FQNEAQ (reference sequence). The CDR3 runs to 14 residues. The V segment lost 2 bases and the J segment 6 bases; nucleotides outside the gene matches: 4. CDR3 DNA sequence: TGTGCCAGCAGCTTAACGGGACAGGGGAGCGAGCAGTACTTC. Amino acids: CASSLTGQGSEQYF.